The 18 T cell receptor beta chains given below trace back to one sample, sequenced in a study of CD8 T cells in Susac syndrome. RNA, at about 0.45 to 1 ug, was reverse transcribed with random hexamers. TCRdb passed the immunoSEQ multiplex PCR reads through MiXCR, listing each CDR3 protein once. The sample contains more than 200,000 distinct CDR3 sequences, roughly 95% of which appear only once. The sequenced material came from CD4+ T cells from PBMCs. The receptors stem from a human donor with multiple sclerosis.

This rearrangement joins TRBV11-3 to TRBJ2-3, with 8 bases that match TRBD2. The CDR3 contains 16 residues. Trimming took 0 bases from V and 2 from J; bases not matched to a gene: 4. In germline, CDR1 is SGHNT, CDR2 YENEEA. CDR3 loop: CASSLDTSGYTDTQYF. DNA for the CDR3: TGTGCCAGCAGCTTAGACACTAGCGGATACACAGATACGCAGTATTTT.

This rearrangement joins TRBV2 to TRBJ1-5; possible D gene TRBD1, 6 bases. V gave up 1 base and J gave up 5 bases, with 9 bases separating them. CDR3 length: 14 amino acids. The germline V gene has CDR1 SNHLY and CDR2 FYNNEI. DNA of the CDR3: TGTGCCAGCAGTGAAGGGACAGTTTATCAGCCCCAGCATTTT. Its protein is CASSEGTVYQPQHF.

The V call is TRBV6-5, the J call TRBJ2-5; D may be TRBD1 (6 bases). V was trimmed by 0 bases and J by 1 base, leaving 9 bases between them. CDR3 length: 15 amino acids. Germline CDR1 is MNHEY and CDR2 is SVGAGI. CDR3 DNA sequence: TGTGCCAGCAGTTACTCCCGGACAGTCCAAGAGACCCAGTACTTC. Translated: CASSYSRTVQETQYF.

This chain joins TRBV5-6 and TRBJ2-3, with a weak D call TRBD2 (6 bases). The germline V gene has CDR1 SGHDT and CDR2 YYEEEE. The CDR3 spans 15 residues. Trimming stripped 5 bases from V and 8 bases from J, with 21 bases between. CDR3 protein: CASRLTLGSRGTQYF. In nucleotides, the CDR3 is TGTGCCAGCAGGTTGACCCTCGGATCGCGGGGTACGCAGTATTTT.

This CDR3 is CASSARTTGTETQYF. In DNA, the CDR3 is TGTGCCAGCAGCGCGAGGACGACAGGGACAGAGACCCAGTACTTC. V gene TRBV9 combines with J gene TRBJ2-5; 7 bases align to TRBD1. V was clipped by 3 bases and J by 4 bases; unmatched bases: 9. Germline V gene data show CDR1 as SGDLS and CDR2 as YYNGEE. CDR3 length: 15 amino acids.

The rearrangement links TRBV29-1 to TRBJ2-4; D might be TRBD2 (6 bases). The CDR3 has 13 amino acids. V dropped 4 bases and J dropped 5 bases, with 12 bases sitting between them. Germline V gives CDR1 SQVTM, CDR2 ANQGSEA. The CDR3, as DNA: TGCAGCGTTGGGGGGGTGGGGGAAAACATTCAGTACTTC. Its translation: CSVGGVGENIQYF.

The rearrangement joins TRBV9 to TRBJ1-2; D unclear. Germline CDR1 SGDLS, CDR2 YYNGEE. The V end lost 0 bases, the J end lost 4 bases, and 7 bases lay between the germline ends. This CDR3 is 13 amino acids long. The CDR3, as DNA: TGTGCCAGCAGCGTAGGGCAAAGCTATGGCTACACCTTC. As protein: CASSVGQSYGYTF.

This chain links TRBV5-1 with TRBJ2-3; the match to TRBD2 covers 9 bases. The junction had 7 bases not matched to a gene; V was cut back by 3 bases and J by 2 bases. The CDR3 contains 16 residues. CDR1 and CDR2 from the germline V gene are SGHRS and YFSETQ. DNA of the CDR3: TGCGCCAGCAGCTCCCTAGCGGGAACTAACACAGATACGCAGTATTTT. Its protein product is CASSSLAGTNTDTQYF.

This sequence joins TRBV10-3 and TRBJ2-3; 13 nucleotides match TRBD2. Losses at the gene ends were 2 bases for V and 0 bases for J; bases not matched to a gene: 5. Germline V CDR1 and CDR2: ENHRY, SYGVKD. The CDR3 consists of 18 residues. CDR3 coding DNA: TGTGCCATCAGTGAGAGGAGACTAGCGGGGGGCAGCACAGATACGCAGTATTTT. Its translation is CAISERRLAGGSTDTQYF.

CDR3 sequence: CASSLGGGYTDTQYF. CDR3 nucleotide sequence: TGTGCCAGCAGCTTAGGCGGCGGATACACAGATACGCAGTATTTT. The chain carries TRBV7-2 and TRBJ2-3; D uncertain. The CDR3 loop spans 15 amino acids. V lost 1 base to trimming and J lost 2 bases, with 10 bases between them. Germline CDR1 is SGHTA and CDR2 is FQGNSA.

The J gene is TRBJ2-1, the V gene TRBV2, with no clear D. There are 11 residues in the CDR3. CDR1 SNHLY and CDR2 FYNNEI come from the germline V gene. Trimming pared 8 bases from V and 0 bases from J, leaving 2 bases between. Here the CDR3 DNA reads TGTGCCAGCGCCTCCTACAATGAGCAGTTCTTC. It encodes CASASYNEQFF.

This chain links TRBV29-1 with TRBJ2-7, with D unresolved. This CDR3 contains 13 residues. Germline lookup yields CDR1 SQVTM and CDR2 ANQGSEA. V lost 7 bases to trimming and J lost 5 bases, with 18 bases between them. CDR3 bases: TGCAGCGCCATCGGCCGACATGTCCACGAGCAGTACTTC. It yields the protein CSAIGRHVHEQYF.

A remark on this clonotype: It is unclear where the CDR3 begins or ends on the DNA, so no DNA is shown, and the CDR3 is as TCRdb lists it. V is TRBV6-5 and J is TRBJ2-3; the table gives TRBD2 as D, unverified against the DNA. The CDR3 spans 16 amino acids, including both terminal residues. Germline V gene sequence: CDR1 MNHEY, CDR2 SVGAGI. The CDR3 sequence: CASSSSGLRLTDTQYF.

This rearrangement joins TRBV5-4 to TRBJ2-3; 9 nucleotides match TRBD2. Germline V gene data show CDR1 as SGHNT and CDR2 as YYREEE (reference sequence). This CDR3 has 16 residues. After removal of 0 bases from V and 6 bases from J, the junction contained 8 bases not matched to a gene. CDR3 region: CASSLARRGGPDTQYF. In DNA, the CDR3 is TGTGCCAGCAGCTTGGCCAGGCGGGGGGGCCCCGATACGCAGTATTTT. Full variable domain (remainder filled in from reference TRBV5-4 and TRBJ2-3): ETGVTQSPTHLIKTRGQQVTLRCSSQSGHNTVSWYQQALGQGPQFIFQYYREEENGRGNFPPRFSGLQFPNYSSELNVNALELDDSALYLCASSLARRGGPDTQYFGPGTRLTVL.

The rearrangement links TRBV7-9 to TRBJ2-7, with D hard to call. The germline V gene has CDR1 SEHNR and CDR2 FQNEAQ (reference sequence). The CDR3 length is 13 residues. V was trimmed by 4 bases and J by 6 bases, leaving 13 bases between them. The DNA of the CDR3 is TGTGCCAGCAGCTCCATTGGCTCCGGCGAGCAGTACGTC. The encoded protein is CASSSIGSGEQYV.

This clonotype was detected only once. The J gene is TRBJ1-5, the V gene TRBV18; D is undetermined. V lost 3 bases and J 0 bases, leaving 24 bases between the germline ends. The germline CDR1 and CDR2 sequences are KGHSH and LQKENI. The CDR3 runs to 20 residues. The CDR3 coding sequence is TGTGCCAGCTCACCGACTCAAGGAAGGAAGGGAGATGATAGCAATCAGCCCCAGCATTTT. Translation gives CASSPTQGRKGDDSNQPQHF.

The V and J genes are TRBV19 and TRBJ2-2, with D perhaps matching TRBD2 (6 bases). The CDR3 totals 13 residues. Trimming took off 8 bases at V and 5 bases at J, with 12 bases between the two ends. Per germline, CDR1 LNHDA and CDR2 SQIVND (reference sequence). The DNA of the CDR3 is TGTGCCAGTGGGGAGCGGGTAACCGGGGAGCTGTTTTTT. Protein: CASGERVTGELFF.

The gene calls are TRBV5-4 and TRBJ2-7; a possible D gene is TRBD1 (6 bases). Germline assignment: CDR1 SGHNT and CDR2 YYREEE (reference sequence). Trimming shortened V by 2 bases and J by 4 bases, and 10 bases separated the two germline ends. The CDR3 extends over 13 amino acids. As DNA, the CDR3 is TGTGCCAGCAGCTTTCCAGGGGTGTACGAGCAGTACTTC. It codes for CASSFPGVYEQYF. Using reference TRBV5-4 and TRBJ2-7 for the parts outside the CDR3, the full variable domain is ETGVTQSPTHLIKTRGQQVTLRCSSQSGHNTVSWYQQALGQGPQFIFQYYREEENGRGNFPPRFSGLQFPNYSSELNVNALELDDSALYLCASSFPGVYEQYFGPGTRLTVT.